Sequencing of this T cell receptor (beta chain) was carried out in a study of cytomegalovirus exposure and HLA in healthy donors. Points from the study as a whole: Cytomegalovirus status, reportedly, was diagnosed with high specificity and sensitivity by the classifier. Among the CMV-associated chains, a few were confirmed in vitro as specific for CMV antigens. Productive status was seen about 87% or about 30% of the time for most TCR beta V segments in an earlier analysis. Analysis performed later found around 15,000 TCR beta sequences associated with HLA alleles at 0.05 false discovery rate.

Per the germline V gene, CDR1 is SGHVS and CDR2 is FNYEAQ. The CDR3 covers 14 residues. Trimming removed 2 bases from V and 3 bases from J, with 8 bases in between. Details on this clone: Its target is unknown.

The PCR made use of 60 Vbeta and 13 Jbeta primers. Using immunoSEQ multiplex PCR, the repertoire was profiled, and TCRdb retains in-frame clones only, with some absent. The table lists 150,000 or so clones, about three quarters of them singletons. The V gene is TRBV7-6, the J gene TRBJ2-1; D is perhaps TRBD2 (5 bases). This clonotype was sampled from a girl aged 5-17 years in good health and CMV-seronegative. Sequenced material: PBMCs. CDR3 DNA: TGTGCCAGCAGCTTACTAGCCGACTACAATGAGCAGTTCTTC. Protein: CASSLLADYNEQFF.